A single sample gave rise to the 25 T cell receptor beta chains below, sequenced in a study of Tregs in tolerant kidney transplant recipients. Method: immunoSEQ multiplex PCR; TCRdb's copy keeps in-frame clones and lacks some. Seen here are tens of thousands of clones, 91% observed once, and the top ten hold 0.7%. What was sequenced was Tregs from blood. These receptors were collected from a human donor in good health.

This chain uses TRBV6-6 with TRBJ1-2; D is unresolved. V was shortened by 6 bases and J by 3 bases, with 14 bases between the two germline ends. The CDR3 covers 14 residues. The V gene's germline CDR1 is MNHNY and CDR2 SVGAGI (reference sequence). As DNA, the CDR3 is TGTGCCAGCAGCCGAAACGAAGCTTACTATGGCTACACCTTC. Amino acids: CASSRNEAYYGYTF.

The chain recombines TRBV6-1 with TRBJ2-2, with D hard to call. CDR3 length equals 15 residues. Trimming stripped 2 bases from V and 0 bases from J, with 7 bases between. The germline gives CDR1 MNHNS, CDR2 SASEGT. CDR3 in amino acids: CASSEFGSNTGELFF. In nucleotides, the CDR3 is TGTGCCAGCAGTGAATTTGGTTCGAACACCGGGGAGCTGTTTTTT.

This chain uses TRBV19 with TRBJ1-5; D is possibly TRBD1 (5 bases). There are 15 residues in the CDR3. V lost 7 bases and J lost 4, with 17 bases in between. Germline CDR1 LNHDA, CDR2 SQIVND (reference sequence). The CDR3 DNA sequence: TGTGCCAGTAAAAGGGGAGTCGCGGGTAATCAGCCCCAGCATTTT. It codes for CASKRGVAGNQPQHF.

For this clone: The same CDR3 is also encoded by other DNA sequences in this sample. The chain carries TRBV5-6 and TRBJ2-5; D is perhaps TRBD1 or TRBD2 (5 bases each). Germline loops: CDR1 SGHDT, CDR2 YYEEEE. The V end was cut by 4 bases, the J end by 5 bases, with 12 bases between. The CDR3 runs 13 residues. The CDR3 DNA sequence: TGTGCCAGCAGCCCGCAGGGCGGGGAGACCCAGTACTTC. Its translation: CASSPQGGETQYF.

The chain uses TRBV29-1 and TRBJ2-7, with D tentatively TRBD1 or TRBD2 (5 bases each). The germline V gene encodes CDR1 SQVTM and CDR2 ANQGSEA. Trimming left V 4 bases short and J 6 bases short, with 7 bases between. The length of the CDR3 is 10 residues. This CDR3 reads CSVGGTEQYF. The CDR3 DNA is TGCAGCGTTGGAGGGACCGAGCAGTACTTC.

The gene calls are TRBV5-6 and TRBJ2-1; D may be TRBD1 or TRBD2 (5 bases each). V lost 3 bases and J lost 5, with 9 bases in between. CDR3 length: 13 amino acids. From germline, CDR1 is SGHDT and CDR2 YYEEEE. CDR3 sequence: CASSSGTHNEQFF. CDR3 bases: TGTGCCAGCAGCTCCGGGACCCACAATGAGCAGTTCTTC.

This sequence joins TRBV10-3 and TRBJ2-7, with no clear D. CDR1 is ENHRY and CDR2 is SYGVKD in the germline V gene. The V gene lost 4 bases and the J gene lost 0 bases, with 4 bases spanning the gap. The CDR3 is 12 residues long. CDR3 in DNA: TGTGCCATCAGTGGGAGCTCCTACGAGCAGTACTTC. Translation gives CAISGSSYEQYF.

The J gene is TRBJ2-7, the V gene TRBV5-1; 9 bases match TRBD2. CDR3 length: 16 amino acids. After removal of 2 bases from V and 4 bases from J, the junction contained 10 bases not matched to a gene. Germline V CDR1 and CDR2: SGHRS, YFSETQ. This CDR3 is CASSLGPSGNTYEQYF. The CDR3 nucleotides read TGCGCCAGCAGCTTAGGTCCTAGCGGGAATACTTACGAGCAGTACTTC.

The genes are TRBV14 and TRBJ2-1, with no clear D. The ends were cut back, 3 bases at V and 9 bases at J, with 12 bases in the middle. This CDR3 is built from 13 residues. Germline CDR1 reads SGHDN; CDR2 reads FVKESK. CDR3 in amino acids: CASSHFNSAEQFF. The CDR3 DNA sequence: TGTGCCAGCAGCCATTTTAATTCGGCTGAGCAGTTCTTC.

The chain couples TRBV5-4 to TRBJ2-1; 8 nucleotides match TRBD2. CDR1 is SGHNT and CDR2 is YYREEE in the germline V gene (reference sequence). This CDR3 region has 16 residues. Unmatched junction bases numbered 9, after V lost 0 bases and J lost 7 bases. CDR3 nucleotide sequence: TGTGCCAGCAGCTTGGGAGGGCCTAGCGGGTTGAATGAGCAGTTCTTC. Amino acids: CASSLGGPSGLNEQFF. The complete variable domain, with remaining parts taken from reference TRBV5-4 and TRBJ2-1, reads ETGVTQSPTHLIKTRGQQVTLRCSSQSGHNTVSWYQQALGQGPQFIFQYYREEENGRGNFPPRFSGLQFPNYSSELNVNALELDDSALYLCASSLGGPSGLNEQFFGPGTRLTVL.

This chain connects TRBV29-1 to TRBJ2-3; 15 nucleotides match TRBD2. The length of the CDR3 is 15 residues. The trim removed 5 bases at V and 5 bases at J, leaving 5 bases unmatched. Germline V lookup: CDR1 SQVTM, CDR2 ANQGSEA. Here the CDR3 DNA reads TGCAGCGTTCCACAGGGACTAGCGGGGGGAGATACGCAGTATTTT. Protein sequence: CSVPQGLAGGDTQYF.

This clone is a singleton in its sample. The V and J genes are TRBV5-5 and TRBJ2-3; unclear D gene. CDR3 size: 14 residues. The V and J ends lost 3 bases and 5 bases respectively, with 13 bases between them. Germline assignment: CDR1 SGHKS and CDR2 YYEKEE (reference sequence). The CDR3 region has the DNA TGTGCCAGCAGCTCTGGACCCCGGAGAGATACGCAGTATTTT. Protein sequence: CASSSGPRRDTQYF. Full variable domain (remainder filled in from reference TRBV5-5 and TRBJ2-3): DAGVTQSPTHLIKTRGQQVTLRCSPISGHKSVSWYQQVLGQGPQFIFQYYEKEERGRGNFPDRFSARQFPNYSSELNVNALLLGDSALYLCASSSGPRRDTQYFGPGTRLTVL.

V is TRBV5-1 and J is TRBJ1-3, with TRBD1 identical over 8 bases. CDR3 length: 16 residues. Losses at the gene ends were 3 bases for V and 3 bases for J; bases not matched to a gene: 8. CDR1 and CDR2 from the germline V gene are SGHRS and YFSETQ. The CDR3: CASSSTTGVSGNTIYF. CDR3 nucleotides: TGCGCCAGCAGCTCCACGACAGGGGTTAGTGGAAACACCATATATTTT. Full variable domain (rest looked up from reference TRBV5-1 and TRBJ1-3): KAGVTQTPRYLIKTRGQQVTLSCSPISGHRSVSWYQQTPGQGLQFLFEYFSETQRNKGNFPGRFSGRQFSNSRSEMNVSTLELGDSALYLCASSSTTGVSGNTIYFGEGSWLTVV.

This clone was picked up one time. The V call is TRBV14, the J call TRBJ2-3; TRBD2 aligns across 8 bases. V lost 6 bases, J lost 6 bases, and 11 bases stayed unmatched. The germline CDR1 and CDR2 sequences are SGHDN and FVKESK. The CDR3 runs to 15 residues. CDR3 nucleotides: TGTGCCAGCAGGCACTCCGGGACTAGACTGGATACGCAGTATTTT. Translation: CASRHSGTRLDTQYF. Using reference TRBV14 and TRBJ2-3 for the parts outside the CDR3, the full variable domain is EAGVTQFPSHSVIEKGQTVTLRCDPISGHDNLYWYRRVMGKEIKFLLHFVKESKQDESGMPNNRFLAERTGGTYSTLKVQPAELEDSGVYFCASRHSGTRLDTQYFGPGTRLTVL.

The rearrangement links TRBV11-2 to TRBJ2-7; 8 bases map to TRBD2. This CDR3 is 16 amino acids long. In germline, CDR1 is SGHAT, CDR2 FQNNGV. Losses at the gene ends were 5 bases for V and 2 bases for J; bases not matched to a gene: 11. The CDR3, as DNA: TGTGCCAGCAGCCCCCGTCAGCGGGAGAGACCCTACGAGCAGTACTTC. It yields the protein CASSPRQRERPYEQYF.

This chain links TRBV9 with TRBJ1-3; the D gene is possibly TRBD1 (6 bases). The V gene lost 0 bases and the J gene lost 8 bases, with 21 bases spanning the gap. Germline-derived CDR1 and CDR2 are SGDLS and YYNGEE. The CDR3 runs 17 residues. CDR3: CASSVDVTGGARDTIYF. The CDR3 DNA is TGTGCCAGCAGCGTAGATGTGACAGGAGGGGCTCGTGACACCATATATTTT.

This chain links TRBV7-6 with TRBJ1-4; D not certain. Germline V gene sequence: CDR1 SGHVS, CDR2 FNYEAQ. The CDR3 sequence is 20 residues long. V lost 5 bases, J lost 4 bases, and 29 bases lay in between. CDR3 bases: TGTGCCAGCAGCCATAGCCGCGGGGAAGGCGTAACAACCCGTAATGAAAAACTGTTTTTT. Protein product: CASSHSRGEGVTTRNEKLFF.

The gene calls are TRBV5-8 and TRBJ1-5, with unresolved D. Trimming removed 1 base from V and 0 bases from J, with 8 bases in between. Germline CDR1 and CDR2: SGHTS and YDEGEE. CDR3 length: 15 amino acids. The CDR3 sequence is CASSLRDYSNQPQHF. The CDR3 DNA sequence: TGTGCCAGCAGCTTGAGGGATTATAGCAATCAGCCCCAGCATTTT.

This sequence joins TRBV11-2 and TRBJ2-5; D is uncertain. V lost 4 bases and J lost 0, with 9 bases in between. This CDR3 contains 14 residues. Per germline, CDR1 SGHAT and CDR2 FQNNGV. This CDR3 reads CASSSTLYQETQYF. CDR3 nucleotides: TGTGCCAGCAGCTCGACCTTGTACCAAGAGACCCAGTACTTC.

The chain has TRBV18 and TRBJ1-2; no definite D call. The CDR3 has 12 residues. The germline V gene has CDR1 KGHSH and CDR2 LQKENI. The V end was cut by 0 bases, the J end by 6 bases, with 5 bases between. CDR3 sequence (DNA): TGTGCCAGCTCACCACCGATTAATGGCTACACCTTC. Protein: CASSPPINGYTF.

The rearrangement joins TRBV19 to TRBJ2-1, with 14 bases aligning to TRBD2. The CDR3 spans 15 residues. The V gene's germline CDR1 is LNHDA and CDR2 SQIVND (reference sequence). V was pared by 8 bases and J by 6 bases, with 6 bases of the junction left unmatched. CDR3: CASSTSGGASNEQFF. The CDR3 nucleotides read TGTGCCAGTTCGACTAGCGGGGGGGCGAGCAATGAGCAGTTCTTC.

The chain links TRBV27 to TRBJ2-3, with D tentatively TRBD2 (6 bases). The germline gives CDR1 MNHEY, CDR2 SMNVEV (reference sequence). The V end lost 5 bases, the J end lost 9 bases, and 18 bases lay between the germline ends. The CDR3 has 14 amino acids. The CDR3 coding sequence is TGTGCCAGCAGTATGTTGGGGACTGGGAGGACGCAGTATTTT. Residues: CASSMLGTGRTQYF.

The rearrangement joins TRBV7-2 to TRBJ2-1; D is undetermined. Germline CDR1 SGHTA, CDR2 FQGNSA. The CDR3 length is 15 residues. The V and J ends lost 4 bases and 0 bases respectively, with 10 bases between them. The chain's CDR3 is CASSSLSASYNEQFF. The CDR3 nucleotides read TGTGCCAGCAGCTCCCTTTCGGCCTCCTACAATGAGCAGTTCTTC.

The V call is TRBV29-1, the J call TRBJ1-1, with TRBD1 matching 8 bases. This CDR3 has 13 residues. In germline, CDR1 is SQVTM, CDR2 ANQGSEA. V was clipped by 7 bases and J by 6 bases; unmatched bases: 10. The CDR3 reads CSAVSRGHSEAFF. As DNA, the CDR3 is TGCAGCGCCGTGAGCAGGGGGCATTCTGAAGCTTTCTTT. The full variable domain, rest sourced from reference TRBV29-1 and TRBJ1-1, is SAVISQKPSRDICQRGTSLTIQCQVDSQVTMMFWYRQQPGQSLTLIATANQGSEATYESGFVIDKFPISRPNLTFSTLTVSNMSPEDSSIYLCSAVSRGHSEAFFGQGTRLTVV.

The rearrangement uses TRBV11-2 and TRBJ1-2; D gene uncertain. The CDR3 consists of 12 residues. Germline values: CDR1 SGHAT, CDR2 FQNNGV. V was pared by 11 bases and J by 5 bases, with 15 bases between. CDR3 sequence reads: CASGDGLYGYTF. DNA for the CDR3: TGTGCCTCGGGAGACGGATTATATGGCTACACCTTC.